The sequence of this T cell receptor beta chain was determined in a study of cytomegalovirus exposure and HLA in healthy donors. Findings and caveats of the study: Listed as cytomegalovirus-associated were 164 TCR beta chains. The CMV antigen specificity of three CMV-associated chains was confirmed through in vitro analysis.

On this clone: The target antigen is unknown.

At the time of sampling, donors were nominally healthy, though unrecorded immune exposures were likely. Trimming took 8 bases from V and 4 from J, leaving 8 bases between them. Germline CDR1 reads MNHEY; CDR2 reads SVGAGI. The CDR3 runs to 12 residues. The PCR had 60 Vbeta and 13 Jbeta primers. Per the original methods: Unique TCR beta chains numbered about 72 million in a later analysis, with some 9.9 million shared. TCRdb's table, derived via immunoSEQ multiplex PCR, lists solely in-frame clones and lacks some. For V, J and clone size, that table is used; D and trimming come from the DNA. The table records around 150,000 clones, approximately 78% of them present only once.

Sequences were obtained from PBMCs. The receptor comes from a woman between 45 and 65 years old in good health and CMV-seropositive. V and J are TRBV6-5 and TRBJ1-4; D is undetermined. The DNA for the CDR3 is TGTGCCAGCCGGGGTTATAATGAAAAACTGTTTTTT. Its translation is CASRGYNEKLFF.